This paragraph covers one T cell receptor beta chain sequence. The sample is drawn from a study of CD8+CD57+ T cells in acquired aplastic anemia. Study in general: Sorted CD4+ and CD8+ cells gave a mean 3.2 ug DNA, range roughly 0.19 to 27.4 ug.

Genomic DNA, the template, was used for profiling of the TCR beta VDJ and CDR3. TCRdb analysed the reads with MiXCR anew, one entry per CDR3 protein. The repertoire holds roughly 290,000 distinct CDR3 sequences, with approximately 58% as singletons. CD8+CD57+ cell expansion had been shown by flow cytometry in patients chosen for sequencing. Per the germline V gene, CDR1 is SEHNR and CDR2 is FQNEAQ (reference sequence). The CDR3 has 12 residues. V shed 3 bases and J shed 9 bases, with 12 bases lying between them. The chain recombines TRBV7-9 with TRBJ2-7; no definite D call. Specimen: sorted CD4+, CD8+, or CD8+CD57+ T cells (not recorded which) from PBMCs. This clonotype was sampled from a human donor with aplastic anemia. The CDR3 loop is CASSLVGNGQYF. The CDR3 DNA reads TGTGCCAGCAGCTTGGTGGGTAACGGGCAGTACTTC.